This T cell receptor beta chain was recorded in a study of graft-versus-host responses after intestinal transplantation. Generated by immunoSEQ multiplex PCR, the TCRdb table keeps only in-frame clones and is missing some. Here the sample spans 99,000 or so clones, more than 70% being singletons. The germline CDR1 and CDR2 sequences are SEHNR and FQNEAQ (reference sequence). Trimming took 5 bases from V and 6 from J, leaving 4 bases between them. This CDR3 is built from 10 residues. The sample was PBMCs, taken 255 days after intestinal transplant. The receptor comes from a human patient who received an intestinal transplant, so some T cells may come from the graft donor. The chain links TRBV7-9 to TRBJ1-1; no reliable D call. This CDR3 is CASSLPEAFF. The CDR3 coding sequence is TGTGCCAGCAGCCTCCCTGAAGCTTTCTTT.